This TCR beta chain is from a study of T cell changes during pregnancy in multiple sclerosis. Here immunoSEQ multiplex PCR was the method, and the copy in TCRdb shows in-frame clones only, minus some. Among some 69,000 clones listed, around 90% were seen once. This receptor was taken from a female donor in good health, enrolled as a control in a pregnancy study. The material was peripheral blood, obtained in the second trimester of pregnancy.

The CDR3 is CASRKNRVHEQYF. The CDR3 region has the DNA TGTGCCAGCAGAAAAAACAGGGTCCACGAGCAGTACTTC. The genes are TRBV6-1 and TRBJ2-7; a possible D gene is TRBD1 (6 bases). Germline V gives CDR1 MNHNS, CDR2 SASEGT. CDR3 length: 13 residues. The V end lost 6 bases, the J end lost 5 bases, and 14 bases lay between the germline ends.